This paragraph covers one T cell receptor beta chain sequence. Antigen unknown. This sample was included in a study of OX40 agonist ivuxolimab in advanced cancers. Study summary: Cohort: about 80% men, mean age approximately 60, aged about 23 to 80.

The V gene lost 0 bases and the J gene lost 2 bases, with 9 bases spanning the gap. The CDR3 loop spans 15 amino acids. Germline CDR1 reads LGHNA; CDR2 reads YNFKEQ. Sequencing was performed with immunoSEQ multiplex PCR; in TCRdb, only in-frame clones are kept and a portion is missing. The table lists 75,000 to 100,000 clones, 70% to 85% of them singletons. Study conclusions and caveats: Mean expanded clone counts were higher in CD8+ than CD4+ T cells.

This chain links TRBV4-2 with TRBJ2-3, with unresolved D. The sequences come from CD4+ or CD8+ T cells sorted from blood, collected in a trial of the OX40 agonist ivuxolimab. The sequence was obtained from an adult with an advanced solid tumor such as melanoma, head and neck, liver or kidney cancer. For the CDR3, the DNA is TGTGCCAGCAGCCAAGAGGGCCCCCCCACAGATACGCAGTATTTT. Translating it yields CASSQEGPPTDTQYF.